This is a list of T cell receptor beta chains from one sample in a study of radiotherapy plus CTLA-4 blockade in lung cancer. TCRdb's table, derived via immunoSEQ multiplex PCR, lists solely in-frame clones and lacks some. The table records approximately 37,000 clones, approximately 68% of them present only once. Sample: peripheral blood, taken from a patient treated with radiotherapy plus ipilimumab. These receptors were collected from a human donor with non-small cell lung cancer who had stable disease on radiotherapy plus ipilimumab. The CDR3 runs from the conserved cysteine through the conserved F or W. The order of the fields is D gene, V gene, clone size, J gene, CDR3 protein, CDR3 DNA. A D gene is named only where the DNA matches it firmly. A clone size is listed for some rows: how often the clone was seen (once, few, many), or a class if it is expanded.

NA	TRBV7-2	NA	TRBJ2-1	CASSQGLSDLEQFF	TGTGCCAGCAGCCAGGGCCTAAGCGATCTTGAGCAGTTCTTC
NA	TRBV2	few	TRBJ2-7	CASSEQAYEQYF	TGTGCCAGCAGTGAGCAGGCCTACGAGCAGTACTTC
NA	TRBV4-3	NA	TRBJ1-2	CASSPTPPGEHYGYTF	TGCGCCAGCAGCCCTACCCCTCCCGGGGAGCACTATGGCTACACCTTC
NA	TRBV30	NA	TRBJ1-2	CAWSVSLLGNYGYTF	TGTGCCTGGAGTGTTTCCCTGCTCGGGAACTATGGCTACACCTTC
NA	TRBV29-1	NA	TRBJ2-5	CSVEKGAGETQYF	TGCAGCGTTGAAAAGGGAGCGGGAGAGACCCAGTACTTC
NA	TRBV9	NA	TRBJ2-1	CASSVRGTGWNEQFF	TGTGCCAGCAGCGTACGGGGGACCGGTTGGAATGAGCAGTTCTTC
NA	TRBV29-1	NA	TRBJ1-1	CSVKRGLTNTEAFF	TGCAGCGTCAAACGGGGTTTGACGAACACTGAAGCTTTCTTT
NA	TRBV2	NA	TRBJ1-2	CASRKQGAYGYTF	TGTGCCAGCAGGAAACAGGGCGCCTATGGCTACACCTTC
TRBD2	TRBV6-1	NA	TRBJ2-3	CASSESPAGGLLGTDTQYF	TGTGCCAGCAGTGAGAGTCCGGCGGGGGGACTTCTAGGAACAGATACGCAGTATTTT
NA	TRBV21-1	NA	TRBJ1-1	CASSNWRKNTEAFF	TGTGCCAGCAGCAATTGGCGGAAAAACACTGAAGCTTTCTTT
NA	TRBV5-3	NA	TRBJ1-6	CARSCGRGSYNSPLHF	TGTGCCAGAAGCTGCGGAAGGGGCTCCTATAATTCACCCCTCCACTTT
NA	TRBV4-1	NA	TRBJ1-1	CASSQDFGRLRTNTEAFF	TGCGCCAGCAGCCAAGATTTTGGGAGACTCAGGACGAACACTGAAGCTTTCTTT
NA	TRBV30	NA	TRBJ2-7	CAWSGSYEQYF	TGTGCCTGGAGTGGGAGCTACGAGCAGTACTTC
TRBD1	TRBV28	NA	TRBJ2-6	CASSSGTGGYGANVLTF	TGTGCCAGCAGTTCCGGGACAGGGGGCTATGGGGCCAACGTCCTGACTTTC
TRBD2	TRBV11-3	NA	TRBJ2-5	CASSPSGGAKTQYF	TGTGCCAGCAGCCCTAGCGGGGGGGCAAAGACCCAGTACTTC
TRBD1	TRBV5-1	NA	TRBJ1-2	CASSPGTGSGYTF	TGCGCCAGCAGCCCCGGGACAGGCTCTGGCTACACCTTC
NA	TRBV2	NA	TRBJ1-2	CASSPNYGYTF	TGTGCCAGCAGTCCAAACTATGGCTACACCTTC
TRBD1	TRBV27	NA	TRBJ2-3	CASSLGTGGPDTQYF	TGTGCCAGCAGTCTAGGGACAGGGGGCCCAGATACGCAGTATTTT
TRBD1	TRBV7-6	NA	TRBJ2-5	CASSFSGGETQYF	TGTGCCAGCAGCTTTTCAGGGGGAGAGACCCAGTACTTC
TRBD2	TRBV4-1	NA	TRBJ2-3	CASSRAVSGGAGDTQYF	TGCGCCAGCAGTCGCGCGGTGAGCGGGGGGGCGGGAGATACGCAGTATTTT
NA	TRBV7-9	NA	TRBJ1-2	CASSSPARGNYGYTF	TGTGCCAGCAGTTCCCCAGCACGGGGTAACTATGGCTACACCTTC
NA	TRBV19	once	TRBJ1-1	CASSKRAGSGNTEAFF	TGTGCCAGTAGTAAAAGAGCGGGGAGCGGGAACACTGAAGCTTTCTTT
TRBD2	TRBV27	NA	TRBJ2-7	CASSPGGDTYEQYF	TGTGCCAGCAGTCCCGGGGGGGATACCTACGAGCAGTACTTC
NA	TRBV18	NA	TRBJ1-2	CASSSGGGRVHGYTF	TGTGCCAGCTCATCCGGGGGAGGGAGAGTCCATGGCTACACCTTC
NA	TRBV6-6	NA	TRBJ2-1	CASSYETGLNEQFF	TGTGCCAGCAGTTATGAGACCGGACTTAATGAGCAGTTCTTC
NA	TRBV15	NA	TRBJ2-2	CATSRAAGTPNTGELFF	TGTGCCACCAGCAGAGCCGCGGGGACTCCGAACACCGGGGAGCTGTTTTTT
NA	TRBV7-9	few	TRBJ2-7	CASSRGRLAYEQYF	TGTGCCAGCAGCCGGGGTAGGCTTGCCTACGAGCAGTACTTC
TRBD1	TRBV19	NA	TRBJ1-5	CASSTTGSSQPQHF	TGTGCCAGTAGTACGACAGGGTCAAGTCAGCCCCAGCATTTT
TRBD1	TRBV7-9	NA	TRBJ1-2	CASSLDRGLSGYTF	TGTGCCAGCAGCTTAGACAGGGGGCTCAGTGGCTACACCTTC
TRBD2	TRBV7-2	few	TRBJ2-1	CASSLNKRERNEQFF	TGTGCCAGCAGCTTAAACAAGCGGGAGCGGAATGAGCAGTTCTTC
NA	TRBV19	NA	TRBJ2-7	CASSIRAGNYEQYF	TGTGCCAGTAGTATCAGGGCAGGAAACTACGAGCAGTACTTC
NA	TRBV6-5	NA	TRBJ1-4	CASSYVGGAREKLFF	TGTGCCAGCAGTTATGTCGGGGGTGCGAGGGAAAAACTGTTTTTT
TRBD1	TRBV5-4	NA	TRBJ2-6	CASRQGGRSGANVLTF	TGTGCCAGCAGACAGGGGGGACGCTCTGGGGCCAACGTCCTGACTTTC
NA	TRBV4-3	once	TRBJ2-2	CASSQGPVTSPGELFF	TGCGCCAGCAGCCAGGGCCCAGTGACGTCCCCCGGGGAGCTGTTTTTT
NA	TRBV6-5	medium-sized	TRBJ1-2	CASSQGTQRGYTF	TGTGCCAGCAGTCAAGGGACACAACGTGGCTACACCTTC
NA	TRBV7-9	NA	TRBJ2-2	CASSNPGFGELFF	TGTGCCAGCAGCAACCCAGGGTTCGGGGAGCTGTTTTTT
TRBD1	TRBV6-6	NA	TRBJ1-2	CASSYLGQFTYGYTF	TGTGCCAGCAGTTACCTGGGACAGTTTACCTATGGCTACACCTTC
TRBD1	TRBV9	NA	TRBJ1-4	CASSALGTGFEKLFF	TGTGCCAGCAGCGCCCTCGGGACAGGGTTTGAAAAACTGTTTTTT
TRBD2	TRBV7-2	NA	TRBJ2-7	CASSPGGVSSYEQYF	TGTGCCAGCAGCCCCGGGGGGGTCAGCTCCTACGAGCAGTACTTC
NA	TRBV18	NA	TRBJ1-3	CASSPDSGNTIYF	TGTGCCAGCTCCCCCGACAGCGGAAACACCATATATTTT
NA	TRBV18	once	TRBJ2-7	CASSLREGGSYEQYF	TGTGCCAGCTCCCTCAGGGAGGGGGGATCCTACGAGCAGTACTTC
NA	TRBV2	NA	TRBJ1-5	CASSVQGREQPQHF	TGTGCCAGCAGTGTTCAAGGGCGGGAACAGCCCCAGCATTTT